The clone carrying this T cell receptor beta chain was recorded a few times. Some clones are missing from TCRdb's copy, which holds only in-frame ones; the method was immunoSEQ multiplex PCR. The sample has more than 55,000 clones; around 94% are singletons. Germline assignment: CDR1 SGHTA and CDR2 FQGNSA. J lost 4 bases, V lost 2 bases, and 6 bases had no gene match. This CDR3 is built from 16 residues. The data are from a study of T cell changes during pregnancy in multiple sclerosis. The chain couples TRBV7-2 to TRBJ2-1; 9 nucleotides line up with TRBD2. This receptor was taken from a female donor with multiple sclerosis, enrolled in a pregnancy study. The sequencing used CD8+ T cells from peripheral blood mononuclear cells, collected after pregnancy. The DNA for the CDR3 is TGTGCCAGCAGCTTACTCAGGACTAGCGTTTACAATGAGCAGTTCTTC. Its protein is CASSLLRTSVYNEQFF. The complete variable domain, with remaining parts taken from reference TRBV7-2 and TRBJ2-1, reads GAGVSQSPSNKVTEKGKDVELRCDPISGHTALYWYRQSLGQGLEFLIYFQGNSAPDKSGLPSDRFSAERTGGSVSTLTIQRTQQEDSAVYLCASSLLRTSVYNEQFFGPGTRLTVL.